These 26 T cell receptor beta chains were all obtained from the same sample, sequenced in a study of blood T cell repertoires in COVID-19. Sequenced by immunoSEQ multiplex PCR; TCRdb stores in-frame clones only, minus some. The table lists a few hundred thousand clones, less than 85% of them singletons. Input material: PBMCs or T cells enriched from blood (not recorded which). The receptors were sampled from a woman between 50 and 59 years old who had recovered from COVID-19.

The chain recombines TRBV2 with TRBJ1-1; D is ambiguous. Trimming took off 9 bases at V and 5 bases at J, with 13 bases between the two ends. CDR3 length equals 12 residues. Per the germline V gene, CDR1 is SNHLY and CDR2 is FYNNEI. The CDR3 loop is CARSPSRTEAFF. CDR3 sequence (DNA): TGTGCCAGGAGCCCTTCTCGGACTGAAGCTTTCTTT. Drawing the rest from reference TRBV2 and TRBJ1-1, the complete variable domain is EPEVTQTPSHQVTQMGQEVILRCVPISNHLYFYWYRQILGQKVEFLVSFYNNEISEKSEIFDDQFSVERPDGSNFTLKIRSTKLEDSAMYFCARSPSRTEAFFGQGTRLTVV.

A note on this clone: The sample contains more than one DNA sequence encoding this CDR3. This rearrangement joins TRBV18 to TRBJ1-2; tentative D call: TRBD1 (6 bases). The germline gives CDR1 KGHSH, CDR2 LQKENI. CDR3 size: 14 residues. Trimming took 6 bases from V and 2 from J, leaving 13 bases between them. This chain's CDR3 is CASSLNRENYGYTF. As DNA, the CDR3 is TGTGCCAGCTCGCTAAACAGGGAGAACTATGGCTACACCTTC.

The chain carries TRBV18 and TRBJ2-2; 8 positions agree with TRBD1. Germline CDR1 reads KGHSH; CDR2 reads LQKENI. V lost 3 bases, J lost 5 bases, and 11 bases stayed unmatched. The CDR3 extends over 17 amino acids. Here the CDR3 DNA reads TGTGCCAGCTCACCCGTTCTCGGACAGGGTCAAACCGGGGAGCTGTTTTTT. It encodes CASSPVLGQGQTGELFF.

The chain links TRBV27 to TRBJ1-2; 8 nucleotides match TRBD1. This CDR3 comprises 15 residues. V dropped 1 base and J dropped 8; count of bases not matched to a gene: 9. Germline CDR1 MNHEY, CDR2 SMNVEV (reference sequence). As DNA, the CDR3 is TGTGCCAGCAGTTTATATGACAGGGGATCTGGGGGCTACACCTTC. It yields the protein CASSLYDRGSGGYTF.

The chain combines TRBV28 with TRBJ1-2; D not certain. This CDR3 contains 11 residues. The V end was cut by 4 bases, the J end by 8 bases, with 8 bases between. Germline-derived CDR1 and CDR2 are MDHEN and SYDVKM. CDR3 sequence reads: CASSSGLGYTF. Here the CDR3 DNA reads TGTGCCAGCAGTTCGGGGTTGGGCTACACCTTC.

The genes are TRBV7-8 and TRBJ1-2, with D uncertain. This CDR3 region has 17 residues. V was pared by 0 bases and J by 2 bases, with 16 bases between. Germline CDR1 is SGHVS and CDR2 is FQNEAQ. The CDR3, as DNA: TGTGCCAGCAGCTTAGCGGAGTTGAGAGCCGCAAACTATGGCTACACCTTC. Its translation is CASSLAELRAANYGYTF.

V usage is TRBV4-2 and J usage is TRBJ2-3; TRBD2 agrees at 7 bases. Germline V gene data show CDR1 as LGHNA and CDR2 as YNFKEQ. The V segment lost 4 bases and the J segment 3 bases; nucleotides outside the gene matches: 7. The CDR3 runs 15 residues. In nucleotides, the CDR3 is TGTGCCAGCAGCCTTGAAGCGGGGAGTACAGATACGCAGTATTTT. It specifies CASSLEAGSTDTQYF.

The rearrangement joins TRBV11-2 to TRBJ1-1, with D uncertain. This CDR3 spans 14 amino acids. Germline V gene data show CDR1 as SGHAT and CDR2 as FQNNGV. Between the trimmed V and J ends, which lost 0 bases and 4 bases, there was a span of 9 bases. The CDR3 region has the DNA TGTGCCAGCAGCTTAGACCGTCTCCGCACTGAAGCTTTCTTT. This translates into CASSLDRLRTEAFF.

The chain joins TRBV19 to TRBJ1-5, with D possibly matching TRBD1 (6 bases). This CDR3 has 15 residues. Per the germline V gene, CDR1 is LNHDA and CDR2 is SQIVND (reference sequence). V was trimmed by 3 bases and J by 6 bases, leaving 15 bases between them. CDR3 loop: CASSMARTVSQPQHF. The CDR3 DNA reads TGTGCCAGTAGTATGGCGAGGACAGTCAGTCAGCCCCAGCATTTT.

The gene calls are TRBV5-6 and TRBJ1-5; TRBD1 matches 7 bases. V lost 0 bases to trimming and J lost 2 bases; unmatched junction nucleotides: 2. The CDR3 consists of 15 residues. Germline V gene sequence: CDR1 SGHDT, CDR2 YYEEEE. DNA of the CDR3: TGTGCCAGCAGCTTGGGGCAGGGGGGCAATCAGCCCCAGCATTTT. It yields the protein CASSLGQGGNQPQHF.

The chain couples TRBV25-1 to TRBJ2-3; D uncertain. There are 15 residues in the CDR3. The germline V and J ends were trimmed by 5 bases and 5 bases, with 17 bases remaining between them. Germline-derived CDR1 and CDR2 are MGHDK and SYGVNS. The CDR3 reads CASSPRGLDRDTQYF. The CDR3 DNA reads TGTGCCAGCAGTCCTCGAGGTCTCGATAGAGATACGCAGTATTTT.

The gene calls are TRBV19 and TRBJ1-1, with a weak D call TRBD1 (6 bases). The germline gives CDR1 LNHDA, CDR2 SQIVND (reference sequence). Trimming removed 7 bases at V and 0 bases at J, with 12 bases between. This CDR3 contains 14 residues. CDR3 DNA: TGTGCCAGTACCCAGGCAGGGGTGAACACTGAAGCTTTCTTT. It is translated as CASTQAGVNTEAFF.

J is TRBJ2-1 and V is TRBV11-2; 10 bases agree with TRBD1. Per the germline V gene, CDR1 is SGHAT and CDR2 is FQNNGV. V lost 3 bases to trimming and J lost 7 bases; unmatched junction nucleotides: 6. The CDR3 spans 15 residues. The CDR3 sequence is CASSFRGTGENEQFF. Here the CDR3 DNA reads TGTGCCAGCAGCTTTAGGGGGACAGGGGAGAATGAGCAGTTCTTC.

The rearrangement links TRBV6-2 or TRBV6-3 to TRBJ1-5, with unresolved D. The CDR3 covers 14 residues. V dropped 6 bases and J dropped 2 bases, with 11 bases sitting between them. Germline V gene lookup returns CDR1 MNHEY and CDR2 SVGEGT. The CDR3 DNA is TGTGCCAGCAGCTGGTCAGTGGGCAATCAGCCCCAGCATTTT. This sequence encodes CASSWSVGNQPQHF.

The count of this clone is one. The rearrangement links TRBV19 to TRBJ1-5; a weak D match, TRBD1 (6 bases). Trimming removed 8 bases from V and 0 bases from J, with 20 bases in between. The CDR3 extends over 17 amino acids. The germline CDR1 and CDR2 sequences are LNHDA and SQIVND (reference sequence). The CDR3 protein is CASETELGQYSNQPQHF. For the CDR3, the DNA is TGTGCCAGTGAGACGGAACTCGGACAGTATAGCAATCAGCCCCAGCATTTT.

The V call is TRBV6-5, the J call TRBJ1-1; no clear D. V lost 8 bases and J lost 7, with 14 bases in between. CDR3 size: 12 residues. CDR1 is MNHEY, CDR2 SVGAGI, per germline. The CDR3 sequence: CASSFRVSEAFF. As DNA, the CDR3 is TGTGCCAGCTCGTTCCGGGTGAGTGAAGCTTTCTTT.

The chain employs TRBV12-3 or TRBV12-4 and TRBJ1-4, with unresolved D. Between the trimmed V and J ends, which lost 6 bases and 5 bases, there was a span of 10 bases. CDR3 size: 13 residues. CDR3 loop: CASRENLNEKLFF. CDR3 bases: TGTGCCAGCAGAGAGAATCTGAATGAAAAACTGTTTTTT.

V gene TRBV4-3 combines with J gene TRBJ1-2; D is perhaps TRBD1 (6 bases). The CDR3 runs 13 residues. Between the trimmed V and J ends, which lost 4 bases and 2 bases, there was a span of 8 bases. The germline gives CDR1 LGHNA, CDR2 YSLEER. This CDR3 reads CASSRQGNYGYTF. CDR3 nucleotide sequence: TGCGCCAGCAGCCGGCAGGGGAACTATGGCTACACCTTC.

This chain joins TRBV19 and TRBJ1-5; D gene ambiguous. V shed 10 bases and J shed 0 bases, with 16 bases lying between them. The length of the CDR3 is 15 residues. Germline CDR1 and CDR2: LNHDA and SQIVND (reference sequence). The CDR3 loop is CATQVSANSNQPQHF. The CDR3 coding sequence is TGTGCCACCCAGGTTTCAGCAAATAGCAATCAGCCCCAGCATTTT.

This clone was seen more than once but under ten times. The gene calls are TRBV3-1 (or the pseudogene TRBV3-2) and TRBJ2-7; tentative D call: TRBD2 (5 bases). Looked up from germline, CDR1 is LGHDT and CDR2 is YNNKEL (reference sequence). This CDR3 region has 14 residues. V was clipped by 1 base and J by 1 base, with 8 bases between them. CDR3 amino acids: CASSQGAVSYEQYF. CDR3 bases: TGTGCCAGCAGCCAAGGAGCGGTTTCCTACGAGCAGTACTTC.

This clone was counted a few times. The rearrangement uses TRBV5-1 and TRBJ1-1; 10 positions match TRBD1. Losses at the gene ends were 4 bases for V and 5 bases for J; bases not matched to a gene: 11. Looked up from germline, CDR1 is SGHRS and CDR2 is YFSETQ. The CDR3 runs to 16 residues. The CDR3 here is CASSVPGQGPGTEAFF. The CDR3 nucleotides read TGCGCCAGCAGCGTCCCGGGACAGGGGCCGGGGACTGAAGCTTTCTTT.

The V and J genes are TRBV7-9 and TRBJ1-2; D not resolved. The CDR3 length is 17 residues. V was pared by 1 base and J by 4 bases, with 19 bases between. Germline V gene sequence: CDR1 SEHNR, CDR2 FQNEAQ (reference sequence). CDR3 nucleotides: TGTGCCAGCAGCTTAGAGTATAGGAGTCAATCCTCCTATGGCTACACCTTC. It yields the protein CASSLEYRSQSSYGYTF. Full variable domain (rest looked up from reference TRBV7-9 and TRBJ1-2): DTGVSQNPRHKITKRGQNVTFRCDPISEHNRLYWYRQTLGQGPEFLTYFQNEAQLEKSRLLSDRFSAERPKGSFSTLEIQRTEQGDSAMYLCASSLEYRSQSSYGYTFGSGTRLTVV.

This chain joins TRBV15 and TRBJ2-5, with D tentatively TRBD2 (6 bases). The CDR3 spans 16 residues. V was clipped by 0 bases and J by 2 bases, with 13 bases between them. Germline V gives CDR1 LNHNV, CDR2 YYDKDF (reference sequence). Here the CDR3 DNA reads TGTGCCACCAGCAGAGACCGGGGACTGTCTCAAGAGACCCAGTACTTC. Translation gives CATSRDRGLSQETQYF.

The CDR3, as DNA: TGTGCCAGCAGTGAGCCAGCGGGAACGGATGAGCAGTTCTTC. This gives the protein CASSEPAGTDEQFF. This chain joins TRBV25-1 and TRBJ2-1, with 7 bases aligning to TRBD2. The ends lost 3 bases at V and 8 bases at J; junction bases unmatched: 7. This CDR3 contains 14 residues. CDR1 is MGHDK, CDR2 SYGVNS, per germline. Full variable domain (missing parts from reference TRBV25-1 and TRBJ2-1): EADIYQTPRYLVIGTGKKITLECSQTMGHDKMYWYQQDPGMELHLIHYSYGVNSTEKGDLSSESTVSRIRTEHFPLTLESARPSHTSQYLCASSEPAGTDEQFFGPGTRLTVL.

The V call is TRBV4-2, the J call TRBJ1-5, with a tentative D call TRBD1 (5 bases). The CDR3 has 15 residues. V shed 0 bases and J shed 6 bases, with 12 bases lying between them. Per germline, CDR1 LGHNA and CDR2 YNFKEQ. Here the CDR3 DNA reads TGTGCCAGCAGCCAAGACAGCAGGGTGGGTCAGCCCCAGCATTTT. Protein: CASSQDSRVGQPQHF.

The CDR3: CASSTITSLAGVWDTGELFF. The CDR3 DNA is TGTGCCAGCAGCACCATTACATCGCTAGCGGGAGTTTGGGACACCGGGGAGCTGTTTTTT. The V and J genes are TRBV6-2 or TRBV6-3 and TRBJ2-2; 10 bases map to TRBD2. J gave up 3 bases and V 6 bases, and 19 bases lay outside the gene matches. Germline CDR1 reads MNHEY; CDR2 reads SVGEGT. CDR3 length: 20 residues.